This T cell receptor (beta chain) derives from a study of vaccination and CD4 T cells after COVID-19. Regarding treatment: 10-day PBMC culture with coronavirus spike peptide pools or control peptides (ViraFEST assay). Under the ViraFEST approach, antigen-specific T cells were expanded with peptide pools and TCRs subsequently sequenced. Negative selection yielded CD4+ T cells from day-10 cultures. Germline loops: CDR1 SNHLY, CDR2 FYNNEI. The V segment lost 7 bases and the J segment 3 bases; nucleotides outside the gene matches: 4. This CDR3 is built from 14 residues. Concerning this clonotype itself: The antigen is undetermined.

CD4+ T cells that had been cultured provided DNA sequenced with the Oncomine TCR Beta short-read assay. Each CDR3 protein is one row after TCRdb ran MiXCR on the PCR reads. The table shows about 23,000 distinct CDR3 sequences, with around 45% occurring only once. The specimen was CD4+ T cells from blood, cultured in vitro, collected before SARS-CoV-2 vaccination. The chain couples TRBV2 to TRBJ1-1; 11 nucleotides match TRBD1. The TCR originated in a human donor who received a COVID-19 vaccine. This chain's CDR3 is CASTRTGGYTEAFF. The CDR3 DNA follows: TGTGCCAGCACCCGGACAGGGGGCTACACTGAAGCTTTCTTT.